This TCR beta chain originates from a study of response to subunit inactivated influenza vaccine. General observations from the study: The authors suggested that few new T cells are recruited per seasonal influenza vaccination.

This clonotype was seen ten or more times. Its antigen is not identified. The CDR3 has 14 amino acids. With 8 bases removed from V and 0 bases from J, the gap between germline ends came to 11 bases. From the RT-PCR reads, TCRdb called clonotypes with MiXCR, one entry per CDR3 protein. The sample has a few hundred thousand distinct CDR3 sequences, 6.5% to 8% seen once; the top ten hold roughly 13%. This chain joins TRBV12-3 or TRBV12-4 and TRBJ2-1; D gene uncertain. This receptor was obtained from a man in his fifties or sixties who received an inactivated influenza vaccine. This sample comprised PBMCs from blood, obtained around 25 months after vaccination. The CDR3 region is CASSPPGSYNEQFF. As DNA, the CDR3 is TGTGCCAGCTCACCACCCGGCTCCTACAATGAGCAGTTCTTC.